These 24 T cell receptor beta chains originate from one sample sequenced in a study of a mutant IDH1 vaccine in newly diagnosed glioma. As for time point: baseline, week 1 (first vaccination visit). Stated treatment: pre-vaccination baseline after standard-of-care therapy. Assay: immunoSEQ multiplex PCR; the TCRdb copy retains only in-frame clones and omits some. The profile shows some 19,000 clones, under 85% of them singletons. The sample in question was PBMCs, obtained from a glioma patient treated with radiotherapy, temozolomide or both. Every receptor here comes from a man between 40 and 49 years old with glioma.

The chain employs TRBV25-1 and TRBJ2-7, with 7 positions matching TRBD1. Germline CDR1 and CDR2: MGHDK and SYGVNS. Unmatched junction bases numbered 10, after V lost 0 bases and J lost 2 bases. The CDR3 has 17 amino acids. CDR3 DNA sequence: TGTGCCAGCAGTGAATATAACCTGGACAGGAGTACCTACGAGCAGTACTTC. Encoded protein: CASSEYNLDRSTYEQYF.

The CDR3 is CASSEPPGEQYF. The DNA of the CDR3 is TGCGCCAGCAGCGAACCCCCGGGGGAGCAGTACTTC. V usage is TRBV5-1 and J usage is TRBJ2-7; weak D call: TRBD2 (5 bases). The CDR3 has 12 amino acids. Trimming removed 4 bases from V and 7 bases from J, with 12 bases in between. Germline V lookup: CDR1 SGHRS, CDR2 YFSETQ.

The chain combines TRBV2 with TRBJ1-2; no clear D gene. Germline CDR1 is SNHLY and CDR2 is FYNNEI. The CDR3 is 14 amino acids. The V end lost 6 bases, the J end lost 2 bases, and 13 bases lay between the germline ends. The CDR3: CASSPVRRNYGYTF. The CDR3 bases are TGTGCCAGCAGCCCCGTGCGGAGAAACTATGGCTACACCTTC.

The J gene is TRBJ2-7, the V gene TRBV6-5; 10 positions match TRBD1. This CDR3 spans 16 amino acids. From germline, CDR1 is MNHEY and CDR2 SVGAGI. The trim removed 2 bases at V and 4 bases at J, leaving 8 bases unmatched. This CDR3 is CASSYRGQGNLYEQYF. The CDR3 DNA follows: TGTGCCAGCAGTTACCGGGGACAGGGGAATTTATACGAGCAGTACTTC.

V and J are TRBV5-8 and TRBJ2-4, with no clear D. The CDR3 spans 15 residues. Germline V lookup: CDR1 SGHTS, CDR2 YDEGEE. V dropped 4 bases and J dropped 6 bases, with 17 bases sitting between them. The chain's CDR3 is CASSVWRTLGNIQYF. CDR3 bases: TGTGCCAGCAGCGTATGGCGGACCTTAGGAAACATTCAGTACTTC.

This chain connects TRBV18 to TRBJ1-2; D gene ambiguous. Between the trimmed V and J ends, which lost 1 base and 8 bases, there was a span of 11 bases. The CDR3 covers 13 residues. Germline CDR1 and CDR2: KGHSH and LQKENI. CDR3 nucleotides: TGTGCCAGCTCACCACGTGAAGGCCTAGGCTACACCTTC. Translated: CASSPREGLGYTF.

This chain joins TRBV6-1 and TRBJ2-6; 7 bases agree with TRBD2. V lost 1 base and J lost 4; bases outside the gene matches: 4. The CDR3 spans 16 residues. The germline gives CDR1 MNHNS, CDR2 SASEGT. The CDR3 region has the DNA TGTGCCAGCAGTGAAGGGGAGGGGCTCGGGGCCAACGTCCTGACTTTC. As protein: CASSEGEGLGANVLTF.

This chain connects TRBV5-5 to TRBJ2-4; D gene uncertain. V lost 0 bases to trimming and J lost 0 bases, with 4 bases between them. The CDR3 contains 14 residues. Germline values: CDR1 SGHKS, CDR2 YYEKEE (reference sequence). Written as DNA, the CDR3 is TGTGCCAGCAGCTTGGGACTAGCCAAAAACATTCAGTACTTC. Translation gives CASSLGLAKNIQYF.

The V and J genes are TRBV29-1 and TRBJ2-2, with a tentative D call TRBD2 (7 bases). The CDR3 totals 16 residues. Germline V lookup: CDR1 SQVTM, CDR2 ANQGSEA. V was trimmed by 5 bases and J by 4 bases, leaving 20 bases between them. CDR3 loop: CSVRRTGSGGTGELFF. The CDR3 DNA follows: TGCAGCGTTCGCCGTACAGGGTCGGGAGGCACCGGGGAGCTGTTTTTT.

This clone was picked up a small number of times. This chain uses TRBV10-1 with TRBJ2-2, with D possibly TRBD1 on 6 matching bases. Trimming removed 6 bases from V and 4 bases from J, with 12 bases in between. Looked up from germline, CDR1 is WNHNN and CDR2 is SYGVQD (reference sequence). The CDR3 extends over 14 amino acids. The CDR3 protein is CASRDRSLTGELFF. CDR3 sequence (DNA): TGCGCCAGCAGGGACAGATCTCTCACCGGGGAGCTGTTTTTT.

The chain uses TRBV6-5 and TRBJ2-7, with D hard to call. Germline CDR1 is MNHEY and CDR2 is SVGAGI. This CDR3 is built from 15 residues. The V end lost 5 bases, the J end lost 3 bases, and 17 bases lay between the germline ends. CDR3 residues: CASSKSPDGFYEQYF. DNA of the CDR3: TGTGCCAGCAGTAAATCACCGGACGGATTCTACGAGCAGTACTTC.

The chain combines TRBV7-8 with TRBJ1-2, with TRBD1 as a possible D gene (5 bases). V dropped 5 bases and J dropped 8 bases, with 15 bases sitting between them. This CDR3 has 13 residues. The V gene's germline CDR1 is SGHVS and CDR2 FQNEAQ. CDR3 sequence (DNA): TGTGCCAGCAGCCCCGCCAGACAGTCCGGCTACACCTTC. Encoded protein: CASSPARQSGYTF.

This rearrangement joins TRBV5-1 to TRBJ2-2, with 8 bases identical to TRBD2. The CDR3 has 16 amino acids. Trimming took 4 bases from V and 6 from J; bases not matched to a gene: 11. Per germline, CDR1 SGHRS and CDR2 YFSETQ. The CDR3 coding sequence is TGCGCCAGCAGCCCCGGGAGGGGAGGAGTCTCCGGGGAGCTGTTTTTT. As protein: CASSPGRGGVSGELFF.

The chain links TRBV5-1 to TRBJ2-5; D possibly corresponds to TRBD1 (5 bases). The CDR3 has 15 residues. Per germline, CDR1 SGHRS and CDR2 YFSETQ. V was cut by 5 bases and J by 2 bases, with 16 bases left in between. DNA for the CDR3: TGCGCCAGCAGGACCTCTTGGACAAGTCAAGAGACCCAGTACTTC. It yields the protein CASRTSWTSQETQYF. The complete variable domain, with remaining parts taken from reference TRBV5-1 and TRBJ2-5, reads KAGVTQTPRYLIKTRGQQVTLSCSPISGHRSVSWYQQTPGQGLQFLFEYFSETQRNKGNFPGRFSGRQFSNSRSEMNVSTLELGDSALYLCASRTSWTSQETQYFGPGTRLLVL.

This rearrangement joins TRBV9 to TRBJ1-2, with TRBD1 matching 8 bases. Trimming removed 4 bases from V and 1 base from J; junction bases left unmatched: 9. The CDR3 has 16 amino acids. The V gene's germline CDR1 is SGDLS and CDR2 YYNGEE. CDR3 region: CASSSGQGGINYGYTF. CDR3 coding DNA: TGTGCCAGCAGCTCCGGACAGGGCGGGATTAACTATGGCTACACCTTC.

DNA for the CDR3: TGCGCCAGCAGCCCCGGACAGGGGGCGCATGGCTACACCTTC. Amino acids: CASSPGQGAHGYTF. This chain links TRBV5-1 with TRBJ1-2, with TRBD1 matching 11 bases. Looked up from germline, CDR1 is SGHRS and CDR2 is YFSETQ. Germline trimming cut 4 bases from V and 6 bases from J; bases unmatched to any gene: 5. The CDR3 totals 14 residues.

CDR3 DNA sequence: TGTGCCAGCAGCCAAGAGGGAGGGAATAGCAATCAGCCCCAGCATTTT. Residues: CASSQEGGNSNQPQHF. The chain carries TRBV4-2 and TRBJ1-5; D uncertain. There are 16 residues in the CDR3. Germline values: CDR1 LGHNA, CDR2 YNFKEQ. Trimming shortened V by 0 bases and J by 0 bases, and 9 bases separated the two germline ends.

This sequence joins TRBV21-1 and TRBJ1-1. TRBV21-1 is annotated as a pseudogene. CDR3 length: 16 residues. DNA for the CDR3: TGTGCCAGCAGCAAAGCGTTTACGGCAGAGAACACTGAAGCTTTCTTT. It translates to CASSKAFTAENTEAFF.

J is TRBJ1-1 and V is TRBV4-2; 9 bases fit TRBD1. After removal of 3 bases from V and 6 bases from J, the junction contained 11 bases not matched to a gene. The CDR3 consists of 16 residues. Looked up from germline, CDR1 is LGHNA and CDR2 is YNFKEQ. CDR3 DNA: TGTGCCAGCAGCCACCCCCAGGGGACAGGGTCCCCTGAAGCTTTCTTT. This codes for CASSHPQGTGSPEAFF.

The CDR3 coding sequence is TGCGCCAGCAGCCAAGCAAGTTGGACAGGGGATAGCACAGATACGCAGTATTTT. Protein sequence: CASSQASWTGDSTDTQYF. This sequence joins TRBV4-1 and TRBJ2-3; 9 nucleotides line up with TRBD1. V lost 1 base, J lost 0 bases, and 8 bases stayed unmatched. Germline lookup yields CDR1 MGHRA and CDR2 YSYEKL. The CDR3 loop spans 18 amino acids.

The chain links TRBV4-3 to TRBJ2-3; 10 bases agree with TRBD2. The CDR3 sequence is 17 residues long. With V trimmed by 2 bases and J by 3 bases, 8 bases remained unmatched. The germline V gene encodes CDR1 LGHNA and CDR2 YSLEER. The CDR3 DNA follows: TGCGCCAGCAGCCAATTAGCGGGAGGAGGTACGACAGATACGCAGTATTTT. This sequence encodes CASSQLAGGGTTDTQYF.

The CDR3 coding sequence is TGTGCCAGCAGCTTAGGCAGGGGAGGGTTCAACGAGCAGTACTTC. Protein sequence: CASSLGRGGFNEQYF. The gene calls are TRBV7-8 and TRBJ2-7; D might be TRBD2 (7 bases). CDR3 size: 15 residues. Germline CDR1 and CDR2: SGHVS and FQNEAQ. The germline V and J ends were trimmed by 1 base and 5 bases, with 15 bases remaining between them.

CDR3 nucleotide sequence: TGTGCCAGCAGCTCCGAGGGTAGGGGGCTGATCCAGTACTTC. Translation: CASSSEGRGLIQYF. V and J are TRBV5-6 and TRBJ2-5, with 7 bases aligning to TRBD1. Germline V gives CDR1 SGHDT, CDR2 YYEEEE. The CDR3 extends over 14 amino acids. The V gene end was trimmed by 3 bases and the J gene end by 10 bases; junction bases not matched to a gene: 12.

This CDR3 reads CASSEVYRGTEAFF. The CDR3 DNA follows: TGTGCCAGCAGTGAAGTTTACAGGGGCACTGAAGCTTTCTTT. The chain couples TRBV2 to TRBJ1-1; TRBD1 agrees at 7 bases. The trim removed 1 base at V and 4 bases at J, leaving 3 bases unmatched. Germline lookup yields CDR1 SNHLY and CDR2 FYNNEI. This CDR3 is 14 amino acids long.